The TCR beta chain described here comes from a study of T cell changes during pregnancy in multiple sclerosis. Assay: immunoSEQ multiplex PCR; the TCRdb copy retains only in-frame clones and omits some. The top ten hold about 0.89% of the sample, which has fewer than 110,000 clones, about 90% seen once. The germline V gene has CDR1 SGHAT and CDR2 FQNNGV. This CDR3 has 12 residues. Worth noting for this clone: A junction boundary mismatches the germline segment, possibly from a read error.

The V call is TRBV11-2, the J call TRBJ2-7, with D perhaps matching TRBD2 (5 bases). Sequencing was performed on peripheral blood, taken after pregnancy. The sequence was collected from a female donor with multiple sclerosis, enrolled in a pregnancy study. The CDR3 is CASRPKCDRGDF. CDR3 DNA sequence: TGTGCCAGCAGGCCCAAATGCGACCGGGGAGACTTC.